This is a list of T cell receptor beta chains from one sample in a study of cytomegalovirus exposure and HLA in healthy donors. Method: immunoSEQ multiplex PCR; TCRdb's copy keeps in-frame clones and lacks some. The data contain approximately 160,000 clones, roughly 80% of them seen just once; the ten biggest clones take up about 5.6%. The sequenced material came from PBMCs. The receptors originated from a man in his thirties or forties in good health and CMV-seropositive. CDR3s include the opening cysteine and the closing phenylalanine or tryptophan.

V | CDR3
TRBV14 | CASSPTWGETRTDTQYF
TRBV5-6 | CASSSDFYEQYF
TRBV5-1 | CASSASSGANVLTF
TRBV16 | CASSQTTSSYEQYF
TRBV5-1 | CASSSTGTGGVNEQFF
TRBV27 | CASSTDSKQYF
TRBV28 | CASSLDRGSYEQYF
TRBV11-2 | CASSFSPGTGYGYTF
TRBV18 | CASSRQRNTEAFF
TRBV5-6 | CASSLEGRVADTQYF
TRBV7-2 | CASSLRGGKNEKLFF
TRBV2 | CASGTGLTEAFF
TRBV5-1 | CASRRQGAVTEAFF
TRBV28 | CASEDREVITQYF
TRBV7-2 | CASSRERQETQYF
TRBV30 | CAWSSRQGATDTQYF
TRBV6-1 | CASSAREGEQYF
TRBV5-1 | CASGPGQGHQETQYF
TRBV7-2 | CASSLSGTGARNSPLHF
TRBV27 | CASGRIGYVETQYF
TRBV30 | CAWSSDSMNTEAFF
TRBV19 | CASSMKAGGPYSFPGELFF
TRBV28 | CASSFGQGAGELFF
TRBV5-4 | CASSLGLAGGNYEQYF
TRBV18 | CASSLAGTGELFF
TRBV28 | CASSLGQGVKEQYF
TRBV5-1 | CASSLGLTHTDTQYF
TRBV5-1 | CASSPGRGKREKLFF
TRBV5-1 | CASSQRGGQGAGETQYF
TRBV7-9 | CAGGGDRTPYGYTF
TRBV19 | CASSVSPFTYQPQHF
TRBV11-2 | CASRRGNEQFF
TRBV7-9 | CASSLSGTGSSYTYNEQFF
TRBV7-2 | CASSFGQGAAGANVLTF
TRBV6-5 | CASSSGLAANTGELFF
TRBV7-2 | CASSQIAGGPINEQFF
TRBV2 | CASSEDREPPQPQHF
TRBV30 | CAWSATTGKGNTIYF
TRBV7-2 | CASSSTGGRLSNQPQHF
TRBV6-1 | CASSEKDSDYNEQFF
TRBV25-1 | CASSVTGTNQPQHF
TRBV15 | CATSIRGGDTEAFF
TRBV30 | CAAGEGNTIYF
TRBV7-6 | CASSLAASGDYNEQFF
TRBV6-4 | CASSRTGTQPQHF
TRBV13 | CASSLPGVSIQYF
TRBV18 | CASSPPLGGNYGYTF
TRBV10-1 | CASSVRTSGTYEQYF
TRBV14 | CASSQDPREGSEAFF
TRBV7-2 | CASSLAGVANYGYTF
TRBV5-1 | CASSSGGSGETQYF
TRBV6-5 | CASSPFGPSSYEQYF
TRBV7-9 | CASSIPTESYEQYF
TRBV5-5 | CASSWLGHTEAFF
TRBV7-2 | CASRRGQLQETQYF